One sample yielded the 25 T cell receptor beta chains listed below, sequenced in a study of T-cell reconstitution after alpha-beta-depleted transplantation in children. Library preparation (for TCRbeta) was performed with unique molecular identifiers. TCRdb passed the PCR reads through MiXCR, listing each CDR3 protein once. The data contain a few hundred thousand distinct CDR3 sequences, approximately 9.8% of them singletons. The specimen comprised PBMCs from the stem cell graft donor, sampled from the stem cell graft. Every receptor here comes from a human donor who donated a stem cell graft to a child with SCID.

This clonotype was observed at least ten times. In nucleotides, the CDR3 is TGTGCCAGCAGCTATGGGAGGGAGCAGTACTTC. It encodes CASSYGREQYF. The rearrangement links TRBV7-9 to TRBJ2-7, with D possibly TRBD2 on 6 matching bases. CDR1 SEHNR and CDR2 FQNEAQ come from the germline V gene (reference sequence). Trimming left V 4 bases short and J 7 bases short, with 8 bases between. CDR3 size: 11 residues.

V gene TRBV5-1 combines with J gene TRBJ2-7; D may be TRBD2 (7 bases). Germline assignment: CDR1 SGHRS and CDR2 YFSETQ. The CDR3 spans 14 residues. V was pared by 4 bases and J by 3 bases, with 14 bases between. This CDR3 reads CASSPSGGRYEQYF. Written as DNA, the CDR3 is TGCGCCAGCAGCCCGTCCGGGGGGCGCTACGAGCAGTACTTC.

This clonotype was observed at least ten times. V and J are TRBV6-2 or TRBV6-3 and TRBJ2-7, with 7 nucleotides matching TRBD1. Losses at the gene ends were 0 bases for V and 9 bases for J; bases not matched to a gene: 5. In germline, CDR1 is MNHEY, CDR2 SVGEGT. The CDR3 has 13 amino acids. CDR3 region: CASSYSGQWWQYF. The DNA of the CDR3 is TGTGCCAGCAGTTACTCGGGACAGTGGTGGCAGTACTTC.

Ten or more counts support this clonotype. The V call is TRBV27, the J call TRBJ1-2; tentative D call: TRBD1 (5 bases). The ends were cut back, 6 bases at V and 4 bases at J, with 18 bases in the middle. Germline CDR1 reads MNHEY; CDR2 reads SMNVEV (reference sequence). The CDR3 contains 15 residues. The CDR3 loop is CASRADPGTVYGYTF. CDR3 nucleotides: TGTGCCAGCAGGGCCGACCCCGGGACCGTCTATGGCTACACCTTC.

There are many counts of this clonotype. The chain couples TRBV5-1 to TRBJ2-1; no definite D call. The CDR3 contains 15 residues. Germline values: CDR1 SGHRS, CDR2 YFSETQ. The V end was cut by 2 bases, the J end by 3 bases, with 12 bases between. Written as DNA, the CDR3 is TGCGCCAGCAGCTTCTGGCAGGATAACTACAATGAGCAGTTCTTC. Amino acid sequence: CASSFWQDNYNEQFF.

This clonotype was counted many times. The V call is TRBV7-2, the J call TRBJ1-5; D is unresolved. The germline gives CDR1 SGHTA, CDR2 FQGNSA. V lost 1 base to trimming and J lost 1 base, with 8 bases between them. The CDR3 is 15 residues long. CDR3 sequence reads: CASSLVRGSNQPQHF. The CDR3 nucleotides read TGTGCCAGCAGCTTAGTCCGGGGAAGCAATCAGCCCCAGCATTTT.

The gene calls are TRBV18 and TRBJ1-1; 9 bases are a match to TRBD1. V shed 5 bases, J shed 7 bases, and the junction held 5 bases outside the gene matches. CDR1 KGHSH and CDR2 LQKENI come from the germline V gene. This CDR3 spans 13 amino acids. The CDR3 coding sequence is TGTGCCAGCTCAGCCACAGGGGGCATTGAAGCTTTCTTT. Its protein product is CASSATGGIEAFF.

Note on this clonotype: This may come from a read error, since a much larger clone is one base off. CDR3 sequence (DNA): TGCATTGCTAGAGCCGGAGAGACCCAGTACTTC. Its translation: CIARAGETQYF. This chain joins TRBV20-1 and TRBJ2-5; the D is unclear. This CDR3 comprises 11 residues. Germline CDR1 and CDR2: DFQATT and SNEGSKA (reference sequence).

This clonotype was found many times. The rearrangement uses TRBV5-1 and TRBJ1-3, with a weak D call TRBD1 (6 bases). V lost 4 bases, J lost 2 bases, and 13 bases lay in between. The CDR3 length is 15 residues. Germline lookup yields CDR1 SGHRS and CDR2 YFSETQ. CDR3 residues: CASSLEGGPGNTIYF. CDR3 bases: TGCGCCAGCAGCCTGGAGGGGGGGCCTGGAAACACCATATATTTT. Full variable domain (remainder filled in from reference TRBV5-1 and TRBJ1-3): KAGVTQTPRYLIKTRGQQVTLSCSPISGHRSVSWYQQTPGQGLQFLFEYFSETQRNKGNFPGRFSGRQFSNSRSEMNVSTLELGDSALYLCASSLEGGPGNTIYFGEGSWLTVV.

This clonotype was seen at least ten times. The V and J genes are TRBV27 and TRBJ1-1, with a weak D call TRBD1 (5 bases). V was clipped by 7 bases and J by 4 bases, with 13 bases between them. The CDR3 extends over 13 amino acids. Germline V gene sequence: CDR1 MNHEY, CDR2 SMNVEV (reference sequence). The CDR3 is CASIRRGSTEAFF. The CDR3 region has the DNA TGTGCCAGCATTAGGAGGGGCTCCACTGAAGCTTTCTTT.

The table lists this clonotype with many counts. V usage is TRBV5-1 and J usage is TRBJ1-1; D uncertain. CDR3 size: 11 residues. Germline V gene data show CDR1 as SGHRS and CDR2 as YFSETQ. The V and J ends lost 2 bases and 11 bases respectively, with 10 bases between them. The CDR3 region has the DNA TGCGCCAGCAGCTTCGGGCTCGGGGCTTTCTTT. This translates into CASSFGLGAFF.

V gene TRBV29-1 combines with J gene TRBJ1-2, with a tentative D call TRBD1 (5 bases). This CDR3 has 13 residues. Trimming took off 7 bases at V and 4 bases at J, with 16 bases between the two ends. In germline, CDR1 is SQVTM, CDR2 ANQGSEA. CDR3 region: CSAYPTEVYGYTF. The CDR3 DNA reads TGCAGCGCTTACCCGACAGAAGTCTATGGCTACACCTTC.

This clonotype was observed at least ten times. The chain links TRBV20-1 to TRBJ2-7; TRBD2 agrees at 11 bases. In germline, CDR1 is DFQATT, CDR2 SNEGSKA (reference sequence). The V segment lost 6 bases and the J segment 1 base; nucleotides outside the gene matches: 20. CDR3 length: 19 amino acids. The CDR3 DNA follows: TGCAGTGCCCAAACGTGGCTAGCGGGGGGAGCTCTAGGTTCCTACGAGCAGTACTTC. Translating it yields CSAQTWLAGGALGSYEQYF.

This clonotype has a count of ten or more. This sequence joins TRBV20-1 and TRBJ1-5; TRBD1 matches 9 bases. This CDR3 comprises 13 residues. In germline, CDR1 is DFQATT, CDR2 SNEGSKA (reference sequence). V was clipped by 5 bases and J by 10 bases; unmatched bases: 9. The CDR3 nucleotides are TGCAGTGCTGGCGGACAGGGGTTCGTTCCCCAGCATTTT. Translating gives CSAGGQGFVPQHF.

The table lists this clonotype with many counts. The CDR3 protein is CASSVGIGATYEQYF. CDR3 DNA: TGTGCCAGCAGCGTAGGTATAGGCGCCACCTACGAGCAGTACTTC. The J gene is TRBJ2-7, the V gene TRBV9; D ambiguous. CDR1 is SGDLS, CDR2 YYNGEE, per germline. The V gene lost 0 bases and the J gene lost 2 bases, with 12 bases spanning the gap. This CDR3 contains 15 residues.

This clonotype was found many times. The rearrangement links TRBV20-1 to TRBJ2-7; 10 positions agree with TRBD1. The CDR3 length is 13 residues. Trimming took 5 bases from V and 3 from J; bases not matched to a gene: 4. Germline CDR1 DFQATT, CDR2 SNEGSKA (reference sequence). The CDR3 DNA reads TGCAGTGCTTCCGGGACAGGGGACTACGAGCAGTACTTC. The encoded protein is CSASGTGDYEQYF.

This clonotype was detected many times. This rearrangement joins TRBV5-1 to TRBJ2-1; maybe TRBD2 (6 bases). The V gene lost 4 bases and the J gene lost 6 bases, with 14 bases spanning the gap. This CDR3 is 14 amino acids long. Germline lookup yields CDR1 SGHRS and CDR2 YFSETQ. CDR3: CASSAWDSANEQFF. The CDR3 DNA reads TGCGCCAGCAGCGCGTGGGACTCCGCCAATGAGCAGTTCTTC.

This clonotype has a count of ten or more. The rearrangement uses TRBV7-9 and TRBJ2-7, with TRBD2 matching over 8 bases. The CDR3 totals 17 residues. J was trimmed by 7 bases and V by 0 bases; bases with no gene match: 14. Germline CDR1 SEHNR, CDR2 FQNEAQ (reference sequence). The CDR3 nucleotides are TGTGCCAGCAGCTTAGCGGGGAACAGCGGGGGTTTTGGTGAGCAGTACTTC. Amino acids: CASSLAGNSGGFGEQYF.

This clonotype was seen repeatedly, ten times or more. The chain employs TRBV12-3 or TRBV12-4 and TRBJ2-7; the match to TRBD1 covers 10 bases. J was trimmed by 2 bases and V by 3 bases; bases with no gene match: 10. This CDR3 has 17 amino acids. In nucleotides, the CDR3 is TGTGCCAGCAGTTTCGGGTTAGGACAGGGGGGAACCTACGAGCAGTACTTC. It yields the protein CASSFGLGQGGTYEQYF.

This chain uses TRBV11-2 with TRBJ2-5; a weak D match, TRBD2 (5 bases). Trimming removed 1 base from V and 5 bases from J, with 11 bases in between. The CDR3 is made up of 14 amino acids. Germline V lookup: CDR1 SGHAT, CDR2 FQNNGV. The chain's CDR3 is CASSLGLLAETQYF. CDR3 sequence (DNA): TGTGCCAGCAGCTTAGGACTACTCGCGGAGACCCAGTACTTC.

This clonotype was recorded at least ten times. V and J are TRBV7-9 and TRBJ2-1; 10 positions agree with TRBD1. Germline V gene data show CDR1 as SEHNR and CDR2 as FQNEAQ (reference sequence). The V and J ends lost 2 bases and 6 bases, in that order; junction bases with no gene match: 4. There are 15 residues in the CDR3. Written as DNA, the CDR3 is TGTGCCAGCAGCTTAATGGGACAGGGGCGCAATGAGCAGTTCTTC. Protein: CASSLMGQGRNEQFF. Drawing the rest from reference TRBV7-9 and TRBJ2-1, the complete variable domain is DTGVSQNPRHKITKRGQNVTFRCDPISEHNRLYWYRQTLGQGPEFLTYFQNEAQLEKSRLLSDRFSAERPKGSFSTLEIQRTEQGDSAMYLCASSLMGQGRNEQFFGPGTRLTVL.

V usage is TRBV6-6 and J usage is TRBJ2-7; 7 bases are shared with TRBD1. Trimming cost V 11 bases and J 2 bases; bases outside gene matches: 9. Germline values: CDR1 MNHNY, CDR2 SVGAGI (reference sequence). The CDR3 consists of 13 residues. This CDR3 is CAGAGTDTYEQYF. CDR3 bases: TGTGCCGGTGCTGGGACAGACACCTACGAGCAGTACTTC.

This clonotype was observed many times. V usage is TRBV15 and J usage is TRBJ2-2; weak D call: TRBD1 (5 bases). The CDR3 sequence is 16 residues long. The germline gives CDR1 LNHNV, CDR2 YYDKDF (reference sequence). Trimming took off 1 base at V and 5 bases at J, with 14 bases between the two ends. CDR3 amino acids: CATSRAQGRETGELFF. The DNA of the CDR3 is TGTGCCACCAGCAGAGCGCAGGGAAGGGAAACCGGGGAGCTGTTTTTT.

The chain combines TRBV29-1 with TRBJ1-5; unclear D gene. V lost 4 bases and J 3 bases, leaving 7 bases between the germline ends. The germline V gene encodes CDR1 SQVTM and CDR2 ANQGSEA. The CDR3 runs 12 residues. CDR3 sequence reads: CSVGHINQPQHF. The CDR3 nucleotides read TGCAGCGTTGGGCATATCAATCAGCCCCAGCATTTT.

This rearrangement joins TRBV7-2 to TRBJ2-7; D remains ambiguous. The CDR3 has 13 residues. Germline-derived CDR1 and CDR2 are SGHTA and FQGNSA. Trimming removed 0 bases at V and 3 bases at J, with 6 bases between. The chain's CDR3 is CASSLAGRYEQYF. Written as DNA, the CDR3 is TGTGCCAGCAGCTTAGCCGGTCGCTACGAGCAGTACTTC.